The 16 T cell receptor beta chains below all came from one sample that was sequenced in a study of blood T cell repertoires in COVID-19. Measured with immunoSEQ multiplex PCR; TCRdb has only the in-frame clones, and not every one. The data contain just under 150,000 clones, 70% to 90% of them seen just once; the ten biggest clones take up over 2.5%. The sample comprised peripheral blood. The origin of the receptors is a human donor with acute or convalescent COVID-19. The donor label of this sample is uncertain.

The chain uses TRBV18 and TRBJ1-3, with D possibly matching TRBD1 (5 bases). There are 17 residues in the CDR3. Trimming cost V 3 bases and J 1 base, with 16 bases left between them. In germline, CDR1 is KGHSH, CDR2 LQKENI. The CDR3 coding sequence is TGTGCCAGCTCACCCCAGTTACAGGTACAATCTGGAAACACCATATATTTT. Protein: CASSPQLQVQSGNTIYF. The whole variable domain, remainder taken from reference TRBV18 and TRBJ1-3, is NAGVMQNPRHLVRRRGQEARLRCSPMKGHSHVYWYRQLPEEGLKFMVYLQKENIIDESGMPKERFSAEFPKEGPSILRIQQVVRGDSAAYFCASSPQLQVQSGNTIYFGEGSWLTVV.

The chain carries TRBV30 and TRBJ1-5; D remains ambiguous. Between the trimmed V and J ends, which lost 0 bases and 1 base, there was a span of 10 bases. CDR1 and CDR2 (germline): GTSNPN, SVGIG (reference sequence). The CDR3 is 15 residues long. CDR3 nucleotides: TGTGCCTGGAGTGTATCCTGGGCAAGCAATCAGCCCCAGCATTTT. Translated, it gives CAWSVSWASNQPQHF.

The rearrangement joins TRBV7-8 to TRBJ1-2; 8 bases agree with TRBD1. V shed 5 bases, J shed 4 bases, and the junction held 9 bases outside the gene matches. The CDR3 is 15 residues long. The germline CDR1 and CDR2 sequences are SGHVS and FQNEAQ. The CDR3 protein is CASSLVQGALYGYTF. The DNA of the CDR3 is TGTGCCAGCAGCCTAGTCCAGGGGGCCCTCTATGGCTACACCTTC.

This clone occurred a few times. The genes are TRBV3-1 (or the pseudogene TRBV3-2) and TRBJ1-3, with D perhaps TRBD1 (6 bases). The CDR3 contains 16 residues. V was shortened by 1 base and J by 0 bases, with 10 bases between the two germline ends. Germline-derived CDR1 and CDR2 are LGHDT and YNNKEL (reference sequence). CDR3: CASSQASGVSGNTIYF. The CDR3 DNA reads TGTGCCAGCAGCCAAGCATCAGGGGTCTCTGGAAACACCATATATTTT.

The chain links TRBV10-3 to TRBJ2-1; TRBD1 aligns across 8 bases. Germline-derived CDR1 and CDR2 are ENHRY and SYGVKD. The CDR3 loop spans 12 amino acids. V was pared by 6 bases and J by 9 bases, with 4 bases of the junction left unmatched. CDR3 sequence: CAISGQGSEQFF. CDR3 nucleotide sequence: TGTGCCATCAGCGGACAGGGCTCTGAGCAGTTCTTC.

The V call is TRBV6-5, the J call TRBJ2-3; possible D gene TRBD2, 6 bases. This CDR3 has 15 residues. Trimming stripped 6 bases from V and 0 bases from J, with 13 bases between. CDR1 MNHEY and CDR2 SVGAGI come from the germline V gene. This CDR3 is CASSRGLPSTDTQYF. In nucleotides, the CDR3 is TGTGCCAGCAGCCGGGGACTTCCCAGCACAGATACGCAGTATTTT.

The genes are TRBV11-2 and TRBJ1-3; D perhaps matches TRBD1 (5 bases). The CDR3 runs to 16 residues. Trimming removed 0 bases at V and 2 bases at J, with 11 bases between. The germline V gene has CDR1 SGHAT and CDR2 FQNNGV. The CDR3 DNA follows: TGTGCCAGCAGCTTAGATCAGGGCGCAGCTGGAAACACCATATATTTT. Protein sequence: CASSLDQGAAGNTIYF.

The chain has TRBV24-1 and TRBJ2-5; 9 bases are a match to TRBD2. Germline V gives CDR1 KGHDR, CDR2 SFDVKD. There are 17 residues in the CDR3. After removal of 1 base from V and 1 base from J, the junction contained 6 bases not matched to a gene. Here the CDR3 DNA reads TGTGCCACCAGTGATTTTCGAAGCGGGGGGAGCCAAGAGACCCAGTACTTC. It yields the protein CATSDFRSGGSQETQYF.

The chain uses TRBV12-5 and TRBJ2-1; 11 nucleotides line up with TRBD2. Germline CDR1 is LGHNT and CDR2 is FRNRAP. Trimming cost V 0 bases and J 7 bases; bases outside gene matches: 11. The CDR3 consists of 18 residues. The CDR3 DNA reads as TGTGCTAGTGGTTTGGTAGGAAGGGGACTAGCGGCTTGGAATGAGCAGTTCTTC. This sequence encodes CASGLVGRGLAAWNEQFF.

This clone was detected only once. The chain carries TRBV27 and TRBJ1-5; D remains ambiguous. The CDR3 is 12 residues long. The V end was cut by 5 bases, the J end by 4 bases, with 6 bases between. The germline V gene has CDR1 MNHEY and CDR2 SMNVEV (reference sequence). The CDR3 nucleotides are TGTGCCAGCAGTGATCAGAATCAGCCCCAGCATTTT. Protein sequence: CASSDQNQPQHF.

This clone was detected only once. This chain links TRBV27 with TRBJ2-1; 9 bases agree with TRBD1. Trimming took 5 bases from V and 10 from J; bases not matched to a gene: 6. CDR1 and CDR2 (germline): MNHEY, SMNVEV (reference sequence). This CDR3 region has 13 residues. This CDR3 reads CASSPTGGHEQFF. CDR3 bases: TGTGCCAGCAGTCCCACAGGGGGCCACGAGCAGTTCTTC.

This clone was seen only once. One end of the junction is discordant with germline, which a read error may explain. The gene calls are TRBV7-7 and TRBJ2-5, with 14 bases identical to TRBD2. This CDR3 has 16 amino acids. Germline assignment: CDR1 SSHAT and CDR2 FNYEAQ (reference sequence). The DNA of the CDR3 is TGTGCTAGCAGCTTAGGACTAGCGGGAGGTTCGGAGACCCAGTACTTC. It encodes CASSLGLAGGSETQYF.

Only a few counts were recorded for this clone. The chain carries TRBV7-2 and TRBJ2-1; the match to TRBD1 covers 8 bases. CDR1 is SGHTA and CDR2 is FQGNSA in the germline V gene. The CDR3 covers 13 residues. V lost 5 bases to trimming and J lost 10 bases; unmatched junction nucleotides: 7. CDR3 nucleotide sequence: TGTGCCAGCAGCACCCGGACAGGGTGGGAGCAGTTCTTC. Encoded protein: CASSTRTGWEQFF.

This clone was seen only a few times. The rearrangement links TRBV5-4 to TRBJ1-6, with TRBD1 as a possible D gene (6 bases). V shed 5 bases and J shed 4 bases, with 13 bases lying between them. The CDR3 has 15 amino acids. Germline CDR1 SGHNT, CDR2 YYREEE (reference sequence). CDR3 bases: TGTGCCAGCAGATCAGGGGTGTATTATAATTCACCCCTCCACTTT. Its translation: CASRSGVYYNSPLHF. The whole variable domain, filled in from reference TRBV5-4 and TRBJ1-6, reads ETGVTQSPTHLIKTRGQQVTLRCSSQSGHNTVSWYQQALGQGPQFIFQYYREEENGRGNFPPRFSGLQFPNYSSELNVNALELDDSALYLCASRSGVYYNSPLHFGNGTRLTVT.

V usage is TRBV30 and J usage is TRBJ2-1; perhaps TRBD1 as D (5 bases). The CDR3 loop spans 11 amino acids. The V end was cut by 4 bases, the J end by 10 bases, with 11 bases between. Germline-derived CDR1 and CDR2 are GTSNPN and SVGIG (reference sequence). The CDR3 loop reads CAWIEAGEQFF. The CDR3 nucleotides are TGTGCCTGGATAGAGGCAGGGGAGCAGTTCTTC.

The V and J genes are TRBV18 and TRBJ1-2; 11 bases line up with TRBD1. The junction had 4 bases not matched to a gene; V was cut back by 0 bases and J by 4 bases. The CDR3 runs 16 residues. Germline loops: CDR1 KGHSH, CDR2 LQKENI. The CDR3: CASSPPGTGGLYGYTF. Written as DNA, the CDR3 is TGTGCCAGCTCACCACCTGGGACAGGGGGTCTCTATGGCTACACCTTC.